The TCR beta chain described here comes from a study of T cell repertoires in cytomegalovirus infection. Per the germline V gene, CDR1 is DFQATT and CDR2 is SNEGSKA (reference sequence). J was trimmed by 4 bases and V by 6 bases; bases with no gene match: 12. This CDR3 comprises 15 residues. One entry per CDR3 protein, called by TCRdb with MiXCR from the reads. The sample lists some 700,000 distinct CDR3 sequences; 30% to 40% were seen once. The sample holds a few counts of this clonotype. The antigen remains undetermined. This clonotype originated in a human donor in good health (CMV status not recorded). Some clones in this sample may be carry-over from other donors' samples. The sample here was cultured PBMCs, taken from culture after CMV antigen stimulation. This rearrangement joins TRBV20-1 to TRBJ1-5, with 7 bases lining up with TRBD1. The CDR3 DNA reads TGCAGTGCCCTTAAAACAGGGGACCGTAATCAGCCCCAGCATTTT. Protein product: CSALKTGDRNQPQHF.